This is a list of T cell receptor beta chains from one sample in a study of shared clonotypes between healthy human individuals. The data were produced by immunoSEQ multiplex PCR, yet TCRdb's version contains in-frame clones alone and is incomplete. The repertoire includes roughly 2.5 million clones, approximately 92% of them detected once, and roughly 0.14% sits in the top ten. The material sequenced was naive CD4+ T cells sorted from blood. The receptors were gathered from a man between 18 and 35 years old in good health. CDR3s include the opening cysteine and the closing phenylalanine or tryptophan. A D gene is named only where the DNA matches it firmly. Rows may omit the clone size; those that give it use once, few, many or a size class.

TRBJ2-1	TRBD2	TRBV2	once	CASSGLAGGPGYNEQFF	TGTGCCAGCAGTGGACTAGCGGGAGGGCCGGGATACAATGAGCAGTTCTTC
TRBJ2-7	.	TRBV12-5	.	CASGLVLQRDSYEQYF	TGTGCTAGTGGTTTGGTACTACAGCGAGATTCCTACGAGCAGTACTTC
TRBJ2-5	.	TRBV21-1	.	CASSIPAGAYETQYF	TGTGCCAGCAGCATCCCGGCGGGGGCCTACGAGACCCAGTACTTC
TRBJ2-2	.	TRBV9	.	CASSVGGIGELFF	TGTGCCAGCAGCGTAGGGGGTATCGGGGAGCTGTTTTTT
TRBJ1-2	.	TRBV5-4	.	CASSSFNGIANYGYTF	TGTGCCAGCAGCTCATTTAATGGGATAGCTAACTATGGCTACACCTTC
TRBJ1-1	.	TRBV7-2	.	CASSFSAGSNTEAFF	TGTGCCAGCAGCTTTTCGGCGGGGTCGAACACTGAAGCTTTCTTT
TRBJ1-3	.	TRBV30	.	CAWSVRGRSGNTIYF	TGTGCCTGGAGTGTACGTGGGCGCTCTGGAAACACCATATATTTT
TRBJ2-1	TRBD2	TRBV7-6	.	CASSLVPGTSGSNEQFF	TGTGCCAGCAGCTTGGTTCCCGGGACTAGCGGGAGCAATGAGCAGTTCTTC
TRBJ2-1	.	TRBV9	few	CASSVVQGSYNEQFF	TGTGCCAGCAGCGTAGTACAGGGATCGTACAATGAGCAGTTCTTC
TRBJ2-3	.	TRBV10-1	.	CASQGQLAGDTQYF	TGCGCCAGCCAGGGACAGCTAGCGGGAGATACGCAGTATTTT
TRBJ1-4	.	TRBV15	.	CATSREQTTNEKLFF	TGTGCCACCAGCAGAGAACAAACAACTAATGAAAAACTGTTTTTT
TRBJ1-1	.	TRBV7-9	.	CASSLEPPGSGTEAFF	TGTGCCAGCAGCTTAGAACCCCCGGGCTCGGGCACTGAAGCTTTCTTT
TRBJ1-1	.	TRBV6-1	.	CASIRGLNTEAFF	TGTGCCAGCATTAGGGGCTTGAACACTGAAGCTTTCTTT
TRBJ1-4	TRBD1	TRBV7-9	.	CASSRGQGANEKLFF	TGTGCCAGCAGCCGTGGACAGGGCGCAAATGAAAAACTGTTTTTT
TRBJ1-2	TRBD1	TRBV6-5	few	CASSYSTGNGYTF	TGTGCCAGCAGTTACTCGACAGGGAACGGCTACACCTTC
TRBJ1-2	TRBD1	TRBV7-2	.	CASSFGTGGNYGYTF	TGTGCCAGCAGCTTCGGGACAGGGGGGAACTATGGCTACACCTTC
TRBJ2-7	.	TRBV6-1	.	CASSDRGETSEQYF	TGTGCCAGCAGTGACAGGGGGGAAACTTCCGAGCAGTACTTC
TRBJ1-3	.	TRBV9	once	CASSVGIEGVSGNTIYF	TGTGCCAGCAGCGTAGGTATCGAGGGAGTCTCTGGAAACACCATATATTTT
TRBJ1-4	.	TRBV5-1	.	CASSLGEMANEKLFF	TGCGCCAGCAGCTTGGGCGAGATGGCTAATGAAAAACTGTTTTTT
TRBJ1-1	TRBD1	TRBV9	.	CASSVRDRGGFAEAFF	TGTGCCAGCAGCGTACGGGACAGGGGAGGGTTCGCTGAAGCTTTCTTT
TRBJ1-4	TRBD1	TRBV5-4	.	CASSSQKQGATNEKLFF	TGTGCCAGCAGCTCACAAAAACAGGGGGCAACTAATGAAAAACTGTTTTTT
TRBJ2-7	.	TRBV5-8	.	CASRFIRNEQYF	TGTGCCAGCCGATTTATTAGGAACGAGCAGTACTTC
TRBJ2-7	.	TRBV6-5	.	CASSYLQGSLEQYF	TGTGCCAGCAGTTACCTACAGGGATCCCTCGAGCAGTACTTC
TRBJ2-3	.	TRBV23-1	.	CASPQSETSTDTQYF	TGCGCCAGCCCGCAATCAGAAACTAGCACAGATACGCAGTATTTT
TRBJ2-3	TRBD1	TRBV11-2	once	CASSLGTGGGSDTQYF	TGTGCCAGCAGCTTGGGAACAGGGGGCGGCTCAGATACGCAGTATTTT
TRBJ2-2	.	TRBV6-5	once	CASSYRKISHTGELFF	TGTGCCAGCAGTTACCGTAAAATCTCCCACACCGGGGAGCTGTTTTTT
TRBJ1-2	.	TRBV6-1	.	CASSETGTYGYTF	TGTGCCAGCAGTGAAACGGGGACCTATGGCTACACCTTC
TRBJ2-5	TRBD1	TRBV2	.	CASHAQGASVGTQYF	TGTGCCAGCCATGCCCAGGGGGCTTCGGTTGGGACCCAGTACTTC
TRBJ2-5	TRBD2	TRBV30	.	CAWSRLAGIQETQYF	TGTGCCTGGAGTCGACTAGCGGGAATCCAAGAGACCCAGTACTTC
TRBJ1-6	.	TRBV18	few	CASSPTGNNSPLHF	TGTGCCAGCTCACCCACAGGGAACAATTCACCCCTCCACTTT
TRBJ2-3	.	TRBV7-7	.	CASSPRGTDTQYF	TGTGCTAGCAGCCCTCGCGGGACAGATACGCAGTATTTT
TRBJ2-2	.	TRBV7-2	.	CASSLRFGELFF	TGTGCCAGCAGCTTGAGGTTTGGGGAGCTGTTTTTT
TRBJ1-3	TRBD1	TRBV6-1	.	CASSGDRAHTIYF	TGTGCCAGCAGTGGGGACAGGGCCCACACCATATATTTT
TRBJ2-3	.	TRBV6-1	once	CASSEDIPGFPDTQYF	TGTGCCAGCAGTGAAGACATTCCAGGGTTCCCAGATACGCAGTATTTT
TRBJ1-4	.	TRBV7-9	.	CASSAVTATNEKLFF	TGTGCCAGCAGCGCGGTGACAGCAACTAATGAAAAACTGTTTTTT
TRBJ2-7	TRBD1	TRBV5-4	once	CASSLGPGQGSYEQYF	TGTGCCAGCAGCTTGGGACCGGGACAGGGATCCTACGAGCAGTACTTC
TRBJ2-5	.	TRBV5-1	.	CASSQGGTQETQYF	TGCGCCAGCTCCCAGGGGGGGACCCAAGAGACCCAGTACTTC
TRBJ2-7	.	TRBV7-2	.	CASSLVPVIYEQYF	TGTGCCAGCAGCTTAGTCCCAGTGATCTACGAGCAGTACTTC
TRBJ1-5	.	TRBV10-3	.	CAISELVGGSAHSPQHF	TGTGCCATCAGTGAGTTGGTCGGGGGCTCCGCTCACTCGCCCCAGCATTTT
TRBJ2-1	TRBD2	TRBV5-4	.	CASSPGLAVHEQFF	TGTGCCAGCAGCCCAGGACTAGCCGTCCATGAGCAGTTCTTC
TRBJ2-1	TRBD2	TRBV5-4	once	CASSPELAGGTYNEQFF	TGTGCCAGCAGCCCGGAACTAGCGGGGGGGACCTACAATGAGCAGTTCTTC
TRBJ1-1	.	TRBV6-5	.	CASSYVASNTEAFF	TGTGCCAGCAGTTACGTGGCGTCGAACACTGAAGCTTTCTTT
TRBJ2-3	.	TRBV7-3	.	CASSNRPPLPDTQYF	TGTGCCAGCAGCAATAGGCCCCCTCTACCAGATACGCAGTATTTT
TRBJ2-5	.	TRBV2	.	CASSNDYQETQYF	TGTGCCAGCAGTAACGACTACCAAGAGACCCAGTACTTC
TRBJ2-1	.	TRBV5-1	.	CASSLGQGGYNEQFF	TGCGCCAGCAGCTTGGGCCAGGGGGGCTACAATGAGCAGTTCTTC
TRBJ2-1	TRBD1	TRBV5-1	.	CASSPGQGTYNEQFF	TGCGCCAGCAGCCCGGGACAGGGGACCTACAATGAGCAGTTCTTC
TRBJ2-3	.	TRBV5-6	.	CASSLGVGGTDTQYF	TGTGCCAGCAGCTTGGGGGTCGGGGGCACAGATACGCAGTATTTT
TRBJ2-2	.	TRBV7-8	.	CASSPEGTGELFF	TGTGCCAGCAGCCCCGAAGGGACCGGGGAGCTGTTTTTT
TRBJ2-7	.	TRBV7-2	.	CASSYRQALPPYEQYF	TGTGCCAGCAGCTATCGACAGGCCCTTCCTCCCTACGAGCAGTACTTC
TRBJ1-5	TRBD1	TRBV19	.	CATQAPDRGGGNQPQHF	TGTGCCACTCAAGCCCCGGACAGGGGGGGTGGCAATCAGCCCCAGCATTTT
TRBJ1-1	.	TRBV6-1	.	CASRATGLGTEAFF	TGTGCCAGCAGAGCAACAGGGCTGGGCACTGAAGCTTTCTTT